The clone carrying this T cell receptor beta chain occurred a few times. Generated by immunoSEQ multiplex PCR, the TCRdb table keeps only in-frame clones and is missing some. This table holds about 110,000 clones, more than 85% found once. This record comes from a study of cytomegalovirus exposure and HLA in healthy donors. The CDR3 extends over 13 amino acids. Germline V lookup: CDR1 SGHVS, CDR2 FQNEAQ. With 6 bases removed from V and 6 bases from J, the gap between germline ends came to 14 bases. Sequenced: PBMCs. This clonotype was sampled from a woman aged 18-29 years in good health and CMV-seropositive. The chain uses TRBV7-8 and TRBJ1-1, with a possible D match to TRBD1 (5 bases). The CDR3 nucleotides are TGTGCCAGCAGATCGTGGGGCCGCGCTGAAGCTTTCTTT. Translating it yields CASRSWGRAEAFF.